Each of the 27 T cell receptor beta chains below was sequenced from the same sample in a study of molecular identifiers for immune sequencing clone quantification. TCRdb used MiXCR to reprocess the PCR reads, holding one entry per CDR3 protein. The sample has some 94,000 distinct CDR3 sequences; about 23% are singletons. Sequencing used naive CD8+ T cells from blood, with Jurkat cell RNA spiked in. Subset here: FACS-sorted CD8+CD4-CCR7+CD45RA+ naive T cells. The receptors come from a human donor in good health. Some libraries in this study had Jurkat cell RNA spiked in.

This clonotype has a count of ten or more. V is TRBV20-1 and J is TRBJ2-2, with unresolved D. V was shortened by 4 bases and J by 5 bases, with 5 bases between the two germline ends. The CDR3 totals 11 residues. The germline gives CDR1 DFQATT, CDR2 SNEGSKA (reference sequence). The CDR3 sequence: CSAMRTGELFF. For the CDR3, the DNA is TGCAGTGCTATGAGGACCGGGGAGCTGTTTTTT.

The table lists this clonotype with many counts. CDR3 coding DNA: TGCGCCAGCCTGACAGGGGACCAGAGGACCCAGTACTTC. This sequence encodes CASLTGDQRTQYF. V gene TRBV10-2 combines with J gene TRBJ2-5, with 8 bases identical to TRBD1. The CDR3 consists of 13 residues. In germline, CDR1 is WSHSY, CDR2 SAAADI. The V and J ends lost 8 bases and 7 bases, in that order; junction bases with no gene match: 9.

About this clonotype itself: This sequence may be a read error, since a much larger clone differs from it by one base. CDR3 sequence (DNA): TGCAGCGTCGACCATAGCGGGAGGGTGTACAGTGAGCAGTTCTTC. Its protein product is CSVDHSGRVYSEQFF. This chain uses TRBV29-1 with TRBJ2-1, with 11 bases fitting TRBD2. The CDR3 is 15 amino acids. Germline V CDR1 and CDR2: SQVTM, ANQGSEA.

The table lists this clonotype with many counts. The chain uses TRBV13 and TRBJ1-5; 8 nucleotides align to TRBD1. Germline CDR1 reads PRHDT; CDR2 reads FYEKMQ (reference sequence). The CDR3 contains 15 residues. After removal of 0 bases from V and 2 bases from J, the junction contained 0 bases not matched to a gene. CDR3 in amino acids: CASSLGTGGNQPQHF. CDR3 nucleotides: TGTGCCAGCAGCTTAGGGACAGGGGGCAATCAGCCCCAGCATTTT.

This rearrangement joins TRBV11-2 to TRBJ2-3, with 7 bases identical to TRBD1. Germline V CDR1 and CDR2: SGHAT, FQNNGV. This CDR3 is 15 amino acids long. With V trimmed by 1 base and J by 4 bases, 5 bases remained unmatched. The CDR3: CASSLGQGRSDTQYF. In DNA, the CDR3 is TGTGCCAGCAGCTTAGGACAGGGTCGGTCAGATACGCAGTATTTT.

The table lists this clonotype with many counts. The chain is built from TRBV20-1 and TRBJ2-5; 7 nucleotides agree with TRBD1. The CDR3 runs 16 residues. The V segment lost 5 bases and the J segment 0 bases; nucleotides outside the gene matches: 12. Germline V lookup: CDR1 DFQATT, CDR2 SNEGSKA (reference sequence). DNA of the CDR3: TGCAGTGCTCCCAACGACGGGACAGTCTACCAAGAGACCCAGTACTTC. Its protein product is CSAPNDGTVYQETQYF.

This clonotype has at least ten counts. The chain links TRBV19 to TRBJ2-6; 7 bases map to TRBD1. Germline CDR1 LNHDA, CDR2 SQIVND (reference sequence). With 4 bases clipped from V and 1 base from J, the junction kept 4 bases outside the gene matches. CDR3 size: 16 residues. CDR3 residues: CASSTGGWSGANVLTF. The DNA for the CDR3 is TGTGCCAGTAGTACAGGGGGTTGGTCTGGGGCCAACGTCCTGACTTTC.

This clonotype was counted many times. The chain employs TRBV20-1 and TRBJ2-7; D is ambiguous. V gave up 0 bases and J gave up 3 bases, with 9 bases separating them. Looked up from germline, CDR1 is DFQATT and CDR2 is SNEGSKA (reference sequence). There are 13 residues in the CDR3. The DNA of the CDR3 is TGCAGTGCTAGAGATTTTTCCCTCTACGAGCAGTACTTC. It yields the protein CSARDFSLYEQYF.

This clonotype was found once. This sequence may be a read error, since a much larger clone differs from it by one base. Since the CDR3 does not end with the conserved phenylalanine or tryptophan, this likely comes from a read error. V and J are TRBV4-3 and TRBJ2-7, with D possibly being TRBD1 (5 bases). CDR1 and CDR2 from the germline V gene are LGHNA and YSLEER. There are 14 residues in the CDR3. V was shortened by 2 bases and J by 3 bases, with 11 bases between the two germline ends. This CDR3 reads CASSQSRVGYEQYL. CDR3 nucleotide sequence: TGCGCCAGCAGCCAATCCAGGGTTGGCTACGAGCAGTACTTA.

This clonotype came up many times. The V gene is TRBV5-5, the J gene TRBJ2-7; 7 bases map to TRBD1. The CDR3 contains 14 residues. From germline, CDR1 is SGHKS and CDR2 YYEKEE (reference sequence). The J segment lost 4 bases and the V segment lost 0 bases, leaving 4 bases of the junction unmatched. The CDR3 DNA reads TGTGCCAGCAGCTTGGTTCCAGGGGGATACGAGCAGTACTTC. Translated, it gives CASSLVPGGYEQYF.

This clonotype was counted a few times. The gene calls are TRBV5-3 and TRBJ1-1; no clear D. TRBV5-3 is treated as an ORF (open reading frame) with a function not yet certain. Trimming stripped 8 bases from V and 9 bases from J, with 26 bases between. There are 15 residues in the CDR3. CDR3 protein: CASIADEGPSNQAFF. DNA for the CDR3: TGTGCCAGCATTGCAGACGAAGGGCCTTCAAACCAAGCTTTCTTT.

This rearrangement joins TRBV19 to TRBJ1-1; D ambiguous. The germline V and J ends were trimmed by 7 bases and 3 bases, with 12 bases remaining between them. This CDR3 spans 13 amino acids. CDR1 and CDR2 (germline): LNHDA, SQIVND (reference sequence). CDR3 amino acids: CASTNGQHTEAFF. CDR3 coding DNA: TGTGCCAGTACGAACGGGCAGCACACTGAAGCTTTCTTT. Using reference TRBV19 and TRBJ1-1 for the parts outside the CDR3, the full variable domain is DGGITQSPKYLFRKEGQNVTLSCEQNLNHDAMYWYRQDPGQGLRLIYYSQIVNDFQKGDIAEGYSVSREKKESFPLTVTSAQKNPTAFYLCASTNGQHTEAFFGQGTRLTVV.

This clonotype has a handful of counts. The rearrangement links TRBV4-2 to TRBJ2-7; 8 bases are a match to TRBD1. Germline V gene sequence: CDR1 LGHNA, CDR2 YNFKEQ. V shed 3 bases, J shed 4 bases, and the junction held 2 bases outside the gene matches. CDR3 size: 13 residues. The CDR3, as DNA: TGTGCCAGCAGCCACAGACAGGGGTACGAGCAGTACTTC. Protein product: CASSHRQGYEQYF.

For this clonotype: The junction departs from germline at one end; a sequencing error may be responsible. The chain is built from TRBV29-1 and TRBJ2-7; TRBD1 agrees at 7 bases. The CDR3 contains 15 residues. Germline CDR1 and CDR2: SQVTM and ANQGSEA. DNA of the CDR3: TGCAGCGTCGAAGGACAGGACCAGAGCCACTACGAGCAGTACTTC. This translates into CSVEGQDQSHYEQYF.

V and J are TRBV13 and TRBJ2-1; no definite D call. The CDR3 totals 17 residues. Per the germline V gene, CDR1 is PRHDT and CDR2 is FYEKMQ (reference sequence). V lost 3 bases and J lost 8, with 23 bases in between. CDR3 residues: CASSFHMSHVLGYEQFF. The CDR3 bases are TGTGCCAGCAGCTTTCATATGTCCCATGTATTAGGGTATGAGCAGTTCTTC.

V is TRBV19 and J is TRBJ1-1, with D unresolved. Germline CDR1 and CDR2: LNHDA and SQIVND (reference sequence). The CDR3 totals 13 residues. Trimming took off 3 bases at V and 5 bases at J, with 10 bases between the two ends. The chain's CDR3 is CASSMAGLTEAFF. CDR3 nucleotide sequence: TGTGCCAGTAGTATGGCAGGCTTAACTGAAGCTTTCTTT.

To note about this clonotype: This may stem from a read error, because a much larger clone lies one nucleotide away. This chain connects TRBV5-1 to TRBJ2-2, with 12 nucleotides matching TRBD2. CDR1 and CDR2 from the germline V gene are SGHRS and YFSETQ. The CDR3 is made up of 18 amino acids. V dropped 5 bases and J dropped 0; count of bases not matched to a gene: 8. The CDR3 protein is CASRRGTSGRANTGELFF. The CDR3 bases are TGCGCCAGCAGACGAGGGACTAGCGGGCGCGCGAACACCGGGGAGCTGTTTTTT.

This clonotype has more than one count but fewer than ten. The chain couples TRBV11-2 to TRBJ1-4, with a weak D call TRBD1 (6 bases). CDR3 size: 13 residues. V was trimmed by 2 bases and J by 5 bases, leaving 6 bases between them. Looked up from germline, CDR1 is SGHAT and CDR2 is FQNNGV. The chain's CDR3 is CASSLRGNEKLFF. CDR3 in DNA: TGTGCCAGCAGCTTAAGGGGGAATGAAAAACTGTTTTTT.

This clonotype was seen ten or more times. The chain carries TRBV5-1 and TRBJ1-4; no definite D call. The germline V gene encodes CDR1 SGHRS and CDR2 YFSETQ. The CDR3 sequence is 15 residues long. V was pared by 4 bases and J by 8 bases, with 18 bases between. The CDR3, as DNA: TGCGCCAGCAGCCCCGATAAGTCAATGGGGGAAAAACTGTTTTTT. Translated, it gives CASSPDKSMGEKLFF.

This chain links TRBV6-5 with TRBJ2-2; either TRBD1 or TRBD2 may fit D (7 bases each). V lost 5 bases and J lost 7, with 17 bases in between. Germline V gives CDR1 MNHEY, CDR2 SVGAGI. This CDR3 is 15 amino acids long. CDR3 protein: CASSTSQGGGGELFF. The CDR3, as DNA: TGTGCCAGCAGTACGAGCCAGGGGGGGGGCGGGGAGCTGTTTTTT.

This clonotype was detected many times. This sequence joins TRBV4-3 and TRBJ2-1; D not certain. The CDR3 runs 14 residues. CDR1 LGHNA and CDR2 YSLEER come from the germline V gene. Trimming left V 1 base short and J 9 bases short, with 13 bases between. The CDR3, as DNA: TGCGCCAGCAGCCAAGGACGATATGGCGGTGAGCAGTTCTTC. Amino acids: CASSQGRYGGEQFF.

This clonotype was recorded at least ten times. V and J are TRBV10-3 and TRBJ2-7, with unresolved D. V shed 5 bases and J shed 7 bases, with 15 bases lying between them. Germline V gives CDR1 ENHRY, CDR2 SYGVKD. This CDR3 contains 13 residues. The CDR3 nucleotides read TGTGCCATCAGTACCTTAGACCGCGAGGAGCAGTACTTC. It is translated as CAISTLDREEQYF.

The chain joins TRBV7-3 to TRBJ1-1; D is possibly TRBD1 (5 bases). This CDR3 has 17 amino acids. The ends were cut back, 1 base at V and 0 bases at J, with 15 bases in the middle. From germline, CDR1 is SGHTA and CDR2 FQGTGA. The CDR3 nucleotides are TGTGCCAGCAGCTTAATGGGGGTGAGGGAGATGAACACTGAAGCTTTCTTT. Translation: CASSLMGVREMNTEAFF.

The V and J genes are TRBV4-1 and TRBJ2-3; D may correspond to TRBD1 or TRBD2 (6 bases each). CDR3 length: 19 residues. The V gene's germline CDR1 is MGHRA and CDR2 YSYEKL. The ends were cut back, 1 base at V and 2 bases at J, with 22 bases in the middle. The CDR3 spells CASSQGGAGKTYPTDTQYF. The CDR3 DNA reads as TGCGCCAGCAGCCAAGGGGGGGCCGGAAAAACTTACCCCACAGATACGCAGTATTTT.

The sample holds a few counts of this clonotype. V usage is TRBV13 and J usage is TRBJ2-5; TRBD2 might be the D (5 bases). This CDR3 spans 15 amino acids. V was pared by 4 bases and J by 0 bases, with 12 bases between. The germline CDR1 and CDR2 sequences are PRHDT and FYEKMQ (reference sequence). For the CDR3, the DNA is TGTGCCAGCAGCTCCGCCGGGCGGGACCAAGAGACCCAGTACTTC. Its protein is CASSSAGRDQETQYF.

This clonotype was detected only a few times. This may stem from a read error, because a much larger clone lies one nucleotide away. Without the conserved terminal phenylalanine or tryptophan, this CDR3 likely stems from a read error. The V call is TRBV7-6, the J call TRBJ2-3; TRBD2 aligns across 11 bases. V dropped 5 bases and J dropped 6; count of bases not matched to a gene: 4. The CDR3 spans 14 residues. CDR1 and CDR2 from the germline V gene are SGHVS and FNYEAQ. CDR3: CASSQRLAGDTQYL. CDR3 nucleotide sequence: TGTGCCAGCAGCCAAAGACTAGCGGGGGATACGCAGTATTTA.

This clonotype came up many times. The V gene is TRBV4-1, the J gene TRBJ1-4; D gene unclear. The CDR3 spans 15 residues. Per the germline V gene, CDR1 is MGHRA and CDR2 is YSYEKL. Trimming took 2 bases from V and 4 from J, leaving 11 bases between them. CDR3 sequence: CASSQHRALNEKLFF. The CDR3 DNA sequence: TGCGCCAGCAGCCAACACCGGGCCCTTAATGAAAAACTGTTTTTT.